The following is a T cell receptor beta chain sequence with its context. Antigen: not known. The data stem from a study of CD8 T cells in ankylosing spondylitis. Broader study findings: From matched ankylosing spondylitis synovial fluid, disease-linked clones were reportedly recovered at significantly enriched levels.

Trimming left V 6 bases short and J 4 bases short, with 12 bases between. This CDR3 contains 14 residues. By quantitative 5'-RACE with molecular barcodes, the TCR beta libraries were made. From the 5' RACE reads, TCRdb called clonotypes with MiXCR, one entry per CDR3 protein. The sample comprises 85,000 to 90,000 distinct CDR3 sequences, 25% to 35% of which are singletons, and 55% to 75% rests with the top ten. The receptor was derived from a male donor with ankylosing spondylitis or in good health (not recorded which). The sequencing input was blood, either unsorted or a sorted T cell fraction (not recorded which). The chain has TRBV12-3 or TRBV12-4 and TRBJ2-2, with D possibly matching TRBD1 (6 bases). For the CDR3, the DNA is TGTGCCAGCAGGCCGACAGGATCCACCGGGGAGCTGTTTTTT. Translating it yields CASRPTGSTGELFF.